Each of the 30 T cell receptor beta chains below was sequenced from the same sample in a study of blood T cell repertoires in COVID-19. Sequencing was performed with immunoSEQ multiplex PCR; in TCRdb, only in-frame clones are kept and a portion is missing. The table includes around 99,000 clones, about four fifths detected once. Sequencing was carried out using peripheral blood. These receptors were obtained from a woman aged 80 or over with active or convalescent COVID-19.

V and J are TRBV6-5 and TRBJ1-5; no reliable D call. Per germline, CDR1 MNHEY and CDR2 SVGAGI. Trimming took 2 bases from V and 7 from J, leaving 15 bases between them. The CDR3 sequence is 15 residues long. The DNA for the CDR3 is TGTGCCAGCAGTTACCGTCTCGGGTTAGGACAGCCCCAGCATTTT. It codes for CASSYRLGLGQPQHF.

In this sample, this clone turned up a few times. The CDR3 bases are TGTGCCAGCTCAGGACTAGCGGGAGAGGGAGAGACCCAGTACTTC. It encodes CASSGLAGEGETQYF. This chain connects TRBV18 to TRBJ2-5; TRBD2 aligns across 13 bases. The CDR3 is made up of 15 amino acids. J was trimmed by 4 bases and V by 5 bases; bases with no gene match: 4. CDR1 is KGHSH, CDR2 LQKENI, per germline.

The genes are TRBV7-9 and TRBJ2-5; maybe TRBD2 (5 bases). Germline V gene data show CDR1 as SEHNR and CDR2 as FQNEAQ (reference sequence). The CDR3 sequence is 15 residues long. The V gene lost 1 base and the J gene lost 3 bases, with 12 bases spanning the gap. Here the CDR3 reads CASSLGGGREETQYF. The CDR3 coding sequence is TGTGCCAGCAGCTTAGGAGGAGGCAGAGAAGAGACCCAGTACTTC.

Remarks on this clone: An end of the junction does not agree with germline; a read error may underlie this. The chain joins TRBV5-1 to TRBJ2-2; D uncertain. Germline lookup yields CDR1 SGHRS and CDR2 YFSETQ. This CDR3 has 16 residues. The chain's CDR3 is CASSLGGRTNTGELFF. As DNA, the CDR3 is TGTGCCAGCAGCCTTGGTGGCCGAACGAACACCGGGGAGCTGTTTTTT.

This sequence joins TRBV6-5 and TRBJ1-4, with TRBD1 as a possible D gene (6 bases). The CDR3 covers 13 residues. The V gene lost 11 bases and the J gene lost 3 bases, with 13 bases spanning the gap. Per the germline V gene, CDR1 is MNHEY and CDR2 is SVGAGI. CDR3 nucleotide sequence: TGTGCCGCCTCTGACAGGCCTAATGAAAAACTGTTTTTT. Its protein is CAASDRPNEKLFF.

The chain is built from TRBV5-5 and TRBJ1-2, with 9 bases identical to TRBD1. Germline lookup yields CDR1 SGHKS and CDR2 YYEKEE (reference sequence). V lost 0 bases to trimming and J lost 4 bases; unmatched junction nucleotides: 4. The CDR3 runs to 15 residues. CDR3 in DNA: TGTGCCAGCAGCTTGGAACACAGGGGGCTCTATGGCTACACCTTC. It yields the protein CASSLEHRGLYGYTF. Drawing the rest from reference TRBV5-5 and TRBJ1-2, the complete variable domain is DAGVTQSPTHLIKTRGQQVTLRCSPISGHKSVSWYQQVLGQGPQFIFQYYEKEERGRGNFPDRFSARQFPNYSSELNVNALLLGDSALYLCASSLEHRGLYGYTFGSGTRLTVV.

This clone has just one count. V and J are TRBV7-2 and TRBJ2-5; possibly TRBD2 for D (6 bases). CDR3 length: 14 amino acids. The V end was cut by 5 bases, the J end by 3 bases, with 13 bases between. The germline gives CDR1 SGHTA, CDR2 FQGNSA. The DNA of the CDR3 is TGTGCCAGCAGCGTGACTAGAGGGAAAGAGACCCAGTACTTC. It yields the protein CASSVTRGKETQYF.

This clone has a count of ten or more. In nucleotides, the CDR3 is TGTGCCAGCAGCGTTTGGGACAACCTTTGGGATGAGCAGTTCTTC. It codes for CASSVWDNLWDEQFF. The genes are TRBV9 and TRBJ2-1, with D tentatively TRBD1 (6 bases). CDR1 is SGDLS, CDR2 YYNGEE, per germline. The CDR3 is made up of 15 amino acids. Trimming left V 2 bases short and J 8 bases short, with 17 bases between.

The rearrangement joins TRBV28 to TRBJ1-2; 10 bases match TRBD1. In germline, CDR1 is MDHEN, CDR2 SYDVKM. The CDR3 sequence is 14 residues long. V lost 5 bases and J lost 4; bases outside the gene matches: 4. Here the CDR3 DNA reads TGTGCCAGCAGTAGGGACAGGGGATCCTATGGCTACACCTTC. Protein sequence: CASSRDRGSYGYTF.

This clone was recorded at least ten times. CDR3 nucleotide sequence: TGCGCCAGCAGCCAAGAAAGGGGCAGGGAAAGCCCACCCCTCCACTTT. Protein: CASSQERGRESPPLHF. The rearrangement joins TRBV4-1 to TRBJ1-6; D possibly corresponds to TRBD1 (5 bases). Germline CDR1 and CDR2: MGHRA and YSYEKL. The V and J ends lost 0 bases and 11 bases respectively, with 17 bases between them. The CDR3 loop spans 16 amino acids.

The chain couples TRBV6-5 to TRBJ2-7, with TRBD2 identical over 7 bases. This CDR3 has 14 amino acids. CDR1 and CDR2 (germline): MNHEY, SVGAGI. J was trimmed by 3 bases and V by 5 bases; bases with no gene match: 7. CDR3 in amino acids: CASSPRGGSYEQYF. The CDR3 DNA reads TGTGCCAGCAGTCCCCGCGGCGGGAGCTACGAGCAGTACTTC.

Comments on this clone: A read error may account for a junction end that differs from germline. This chain joins TRBV5-1 and TRBJ2-5; 8 bases agree with TRBD1. The germline CDR1 and CDR2 sequences are SGHRS and YFSETQ. CDR3 size: 14 residues. The CDR3 here is CASSDRGTQETQYF. CDR3 DNA sequence: TGTGCCAGCAGCGACAGGGGAACTCAAGAGACCCAGTACTTC.

The chain couples TRBV15 to TRBJ2-1; 12 nucleotides agree with TRBD2. The germline gives CDR1 LNHNV, CDR2 YYDKDF (reference sequence). The ends lost 3 bases at V and 6 bases at J; junction bases unmatched: 3. CDR3 length: 15 residues. CDR3 sequence (DNA): TGTGCCACCAGCAGGCAACTAGCGGGAGGCAATGAGCAGTTCTTC. It codes for CATSRQLAGGNEQFF. Full variable domain (remainder filled in from reference TRBV15 and TRBJ2-1): DAMVIQNPRYQVTQFGKPVTLSCSQTLNHNVMYWYQQKSSQAPKLLFHYYDKDFNNEADTPDNFQSRRPNTSFCFLDIRSPGLGDTAMYLCATSRQLAGGNEQFFGPGTRLTVL.

This clone was seen once. The chain employs TRBV12-5 and TRBJ2-1, with D maybe TRBD1 (5 bases). The CDR3 consists of 11 residues. The V gene's germline CDR1 is LGHNT and CDR2 FRNRAP. V lost 6 bases and J 10 bases, leaving 10 bases between the germline ends. This CDR3 is CASGRGLEQFF. In DNA form, the CDR3 reads TGTGCTAGTGGAAGGGGTTTGGAGCAGTTCTTC.

The genes are TRBV5-3 and TRBJ2-7; a possible D gene is TRBD2 (5 bases). TRBV5-3 is treated as an ORF (open reading frame) with a function not yet certain. This CDR3 region has 13 residues. Trimming pared 4 bases from V and 5 bases from J, leaving 13 bases between. The CDR3 sequence is CARSATRLHEQYF. The CDR3 DNA reads TGTGCCAGAAGCGCCACTAGACTGCACGAGCAGTACTTC.

The genes are TRBV5-4 and TRBJ2-6; D perhaps matches TRBD1 (6 bases). Trimming removed 4 bases from V and 3 bases from J, with 17 bases in between. Germline V gene lookup returns CDR1 SGHNT and CDR2 YYREEE (reference sequence). The CDR3 contains 17 residues. Here the CDR3 DNA reads TGTGCCAGCAGCCGGGGACATTCCCGAGGTGGGGCCAACGTCCTGACTTTC. This encodes CASSRGHSRGGANVLTF.

The rearrangement joins TRBV29-1 to TRBJ2-1; TRBD2 agrees at 9 bases. Trimming at V came to 3 bases and at J to 0 bases, leaving 6 bases not matched to a gene. Germline loops: CDR1 SQVTM, CDR2 ANQGSEA. This CDR3 has 16 residues. The CDR3 nucleotides are TGCAGCGTTGAGGGTGGAGCGGGAGGCTCCTACAATGAGCAGTTCTTC. It codes for CSVEGGAGGSYNEQFF.

The V gene is TRBV28, the J gene TRBJ2-5; no clear D. The germline V and J ends were trimmed by 5 bases and 0 bases, with 7 bases remaining between them. The germline CDR1 and CDR2 sequences are MDHEN and SYDVKM. This CDR3 spans 13 amino acids. The CDR3: CASSAQNQETQYF. The CDR3, as DNA: TGTGCCAGCAGTGCCCAGAACCAAGAGACCCAGTACTTC.

Here the CDR3 DNA reads TGTGCCAGCAGGGACGAGACAGAGAATCAGCCCCAGCATTTT. This encodes CASRDETENQPQHF. The J gene is TRBJ1-5, the V gene TRBV2; D might be TRBD1 (5 bases). CDR1 is SNHLY, CDR2 FYNNEI, per germline. The CDR3 is 14 amino acids. Between the trimmed V and J ends, which lost 6 bases and 4 bases, there was a span of 13 bases.

This chain uses TRBV2 with TRBJ2-5, with 12 bases aligning to TRBD2. J was trimmed by 7 bases and V by 2 bases; bases with no gene match: 5. Germline V lookup: CDR1 SNHLY, CDR2 FYNNEI. The CDR3 has 15 amino acids. The DNA for the CDR3 is TGTGCCAGCAGTGAAAGGGCTAGCGGGAGGGGGACCCAGTACTTC. This codes for CASSERASGRGTQYF. The variable domain in full, completed from reference TRBV2 and TRBJ2-5, reads EPEVTQTPSHQVTQMGQEVILRCVPISNHLYFYWYRQILGQKVEFLVSFYNNEISEKSEIFDDQFSVERPDGSNFTLKIRSTKLEDSAMYFCASSERASGRGTQYFGPGTRLLVL.

This clone has only a few counts. This chain uses TRBV30 with TRBJ2-2; 8 positions agree with TRBD2. There are 15 residues in the CDR3. The J segment lost 0 bases and the V segment lost 5 bases, leaving 5 bases of the junction unmatched. CDR1 GTSNPN and CDR2 SVGIG come from the germline V gene (reference sequence). The CDR3 DNA sequence: TGTGCCTGGGCAGCAGCGGGGGCGAACACCGGGGAGCTGTTTTTT. Translating it yields CAWAAAGANTGELFF. Using reference TRBV30 and TRBJ2-2 for the parts outside the CDR3, the full variable domain is SQTIHQWPATLVQPVGSPLSLECTVEGTSNPNLYWYRQAAGRGLQLLFYSVGIGQISSEVPQNLSASRPQDRQFILSSKKLLLSDSGFYLCAWAAAGANTGELFFGEGSRLTVL.

This chain joins TRBV4-2 and TRBJ1-3, with a possible D match to TRBD1 (5 bases). Germline CDR1 is LGHNA and CDR2 is YNFKEQ. The CDR3 extends over 16 amino acids. Trimming shortened V by 2 bases and J by 2 bases, and 13 bases separated the two germline ends. CDR3 sequence reads: CASSQWAGVAGNTIYF. DNA for the CDR3: TGTGCCAGCAGCCAATGGGCGGGGGTAGCTGGAAACACCATATATTTT.

This clone came up a few times. The CDR3 region has the DNA TGTGCCAGCAGTGTTAGCGGGAGACCGCTGGACAATGAGCAGTTCTTC. This gives the protein CASSVSGRPLDNEQFF. The chain carries TRBV2 and TRBJ2-1; 9 bases are shared with TRBD2. The CDR3 covers 16 residues. Germline V gives CDR1 SNHLY, CDR2 FYNNEI. The V and J ends lost 4 bases and 5 bases, in that order; junction bases with no gene match: 9.

The chain combines TRBV6-5 with TRBJ2-2; possible D gene TRBD1, 5 bases. Germline values: CDR1 MNHEY, CDR2 SVGAGI. The CDR3 is made up of 16 amino acids. Trimming took 2 bases from V and 3 from J, leaving 13 bases between them. CDR3 DNA sequence: TGTGCCAGCAGTTACGGTCGGCAGGGTTACACCGGGGAGCTGTTTTTT. Its protein product is CASSYGRQGYTGELFF.

The chain is built from TRBV19 and TRBJ1-2; TRBD1 matches at 10 bases. V was clipped by 4 bases and J by 3 bases; unmatched bases: 8. The germline V gene has CDR1 LNHDA and CDR2 SQIVND (reference sequence). The CDR3 consists of 16 residues. The CDR3 loop is CASSSGQGVIYYGYTF. DNA for the CDR3: TGTGCCAGTAGTAGCGGACAGGGGGTGATTTACTATGGCTACACCTTC. Filled out from reference TRBV19 and TRBJ1-2, the complete variable domain reads DGGITQSPKYLFRKEGQNVTLSCEQNLNHDAMYWYRQDPGQGLRLIYYSQIVNDFQKGDIAEGYSVSREKKESFPLTVTSAQKNPTAFYLCASSSGQGVIYYGYTFGSGTRLTVV.

The J gene is TRBJ2-7, the V gene TRBV6-5, with D unresolved. The CDR3 runs 14 residues. CDR1 and CDR2 (germline): MNHEY, SVGAGI. V lost 2 bases and J 3 bases, leaving 11 bases between the germline ends. The CDR3 reads CASSYESANYEQYF. The DNA for the CDR3 is TGTGCCAGCAGTTACGAGTCTGCCAACTACGAGCAGTACTTC.

This clone has only a few counts. J is TRBJ2-7 and V is TRBV19, with a possible D match to TRBD2 (5 bases). The ends were cut back, 5 bases at V and 2 bases at J, with 10 bases in the middle. The germline gives CDR1 LNHDA, CDR2 SQIVND (reference sequence). This CDR3 is 13 amino acids long. CDR3 sequence: CASSAREPYEQYF. The CDR3 coding sequence is TGTGCCAGTAGTGCCCGGGAACCCTACGAGCAGTACTTC.

This sequence joins TRBV28 and TRBJ2-7; 8 bases are shared with TRBD1. The V and J ends lost 5 bases and 1 base, in that order; junction bases with no gene match: 1. Germline CDR1 reads MDHEN; CDR2 reads SYDVKM. The CDR3 consists of 13 residues. The CDR3 DNA is TGTGCCAGCAGTCACAGGGGGTCCTACGAGCAGTACTTC. It is translated as CASSHRGSYEQYF. The full variable domain, in which reference TRBV28 and TRBJ2-7 provide the parts outside the CDR3, is DVKVTQSSRYLVKRTGEKVFLECVQDMDHENMFWYRQDPGLGLRLIYFSYDVKMKEKGDIPEGYSVSREKKERFSLILESASTNQTSMYLCASSHRGSYEQYFGPGTRLTVT.

Comment on this clone: Additional DNA sequences in this sample encode the identical CDR3. The rearrangement uses TRBV14 and TRBJ2-3; perhaps TRBD1 as D (6 bases). Germline V lookup: CDR1 SGHDN, CDR2 FVKESK. The CDR3 is 14 amino acids. V was pared by 3 bases and J by 0 bases, with 7 bases between. The CDR3 protein is CASSQQGSTDTQYF. The CDR3, as DNA: TGTGCCAGCAGCCAGCAGGGGAGCACAGATACGCAGTATTTT.

CDR3 amino acids: CAISQASSYEQYF. In nucleotides, the CDR3 is TGTGCCATCAGCCAGGCAAGCTCCTACGAGCAGTACTTC. The chain links TRBV10-3 to TRBJ2-7; D uncertain. The CDR3 is 13 residues long. Germline CDR1 and CDR2: ENHRY and SYGVKD. V was cut by 6 bases and J by 0 bases, with 9 bases left in between.